This T cell receptor (beta chain) is drawn from a study of response to subunit inactivated influenza vaccine (dated by TCRdb to 2016 to 2018). Concerning the study at large: Deep quantitative T cell receptor repertoire profiling was used in the study to track responses to a trivalent subunit inactivated influenza vaccine.

General study outcomes and caveats: The authors proposed that each seasonal influenza vaccination may bring in only a limited number of new T cells.

The trim is 4 bases for V and 7 bases for J, with a gap of 11 bases between the germline ends. The CDR3 numbers 13 residues from cysteine through phenylalanine. The read is trimmed to its CDR3 DNA, 39 bases read in frame from base 1. Taken from the germline V gene, the CDR1 and CDR2 loops are ENHRY and SYGVKD. The library was made by RT-PCR. Sequencing took place on an Illumina HiSeq 2500. Through fastp at Q25 and MiXCR, TCRdb rebuilt clones from the public reads, retaining in-frame beta chains. Entries that share a CDR3 protein sequence are merged under the most common genes and DNA. Present in this sample are a few hundred thousand distinct CDR3 sequences, approximately 21% of which were seen just once. The biggest ten clones account for about a tenth of the sample. Remarks on this clonotype: Its cognate antigen has yet to be identified. Base qualities were left out, and no much larger clone turns up one base away.

Recombination linked TRBV10-3 to TRBJ2-1; no D gene can be assigned with confidence. This clonotype originated in a man aged 45 to 70 who received an inactivated influenza vaccine. Donor details come from another sample of the same person, matched by shared clones. The specimen comprised PBMCs from blood, sampled 21 months after vaccination. The DNA reads TGTGCCATCAGTGCTCCCTATACGAATGAGCAGTTCTTC. The resulting protein is CAISAPYTNEQFF.